The present T cell receptor (beta chain) was sequenced within a study of Ad26.COV2.S vaccination and SARS-CoV-2 variants. Treatment denoted: 19 received Ad26.COV2.S at low or high dose, single or two shots; about 5 received placebo; per-sample allocation not given. Sample collection was performed on day 63 after the first vaccine or placebo injection. Donor was an adult aged 18-55 years in Boston. Study observations and caveats: Comparable non-spike TCR breadth was observed in vaccine and placebo recipients.

As to this clone: Its antigen is still unknown.

Measured with immunoSEQ multiplex PCR; TCRdb has only the in-frame clones, and not every one. Seen here are over 400,000 clones, 92% observed once, and the top ten hold approximately 1.6%. The CDR3 runs to 12 residues. Trimming took off 4 bases at V and 10 bases at J, with 8 bases between the two ends. In germline, CDR1 is SGHTA, CDR2 FQGNSA. This receptor was taken from a person aged 18-65 years who received the Ad26.COV2.S COVID-19 vaccine or a placebo. This sequence joins TRBV7-2 and TRBJ1-6; no reliable D call. Sequencing used peripheral blood, obtained in a trial of Ad26.COV2.S vaccine versus placebo. The CDR3 bases are TGTGCCAGCAGCTCCAGGAACTCACCCCTCCACTTT. Protein product: CASSSRNSPLHF.